Sequencing of this T cell receptor (beta chain) was carried out in a study of shared clonotypes between healthy human individuals. On the study more broadly: In total, the donors were two women and a few men aged 18 to 49. Used for every donor were three CD4 naive, three CD4 memory, two CD8 naive and one CD8 memory plate.

Comment on this clone: The antigen remains undetermined.

CD45RO-negative, CCR7-selected cells formed the naive CD8 fraction, which excluded terminally differentiated effector memory CD45RA+ cells. Overall study results and limits: Few donors limited the genetic and exposure-history diversity represented. Depth was large, yet rarefaction showed that sorted-subset sequencing was incomplete.

Germline V gene data show CDR1 as MNHEY and CDR2 as SMNVEV (reference sequence). This CDR3 region has 15 residues. V shed 4 bases and J 8 bases; nucleotides not matched to a gene: 11. Generated by immunoSEQ multiplex PCR, the TCRdb table keeps only in-frame clones and is missing some. The table includes over 2 million clones, roughly 95% detected once. The source is a man younger than 30 in good health. Sequenced: naive CD8+ T cells sorted from blood. J is TRBJ2-1 and V is TRBV27; 7 nucleotides align to TRBD1. CDR3: CASSSTGPSHHEQFF. The CDR3 DNA is TGTGCCAGCAGTTCGACAGGGCCTTCCCATCATGAGCAGTTCTTC.